This TCR beta chain was identified in a study of T cell repertoires in cytomegalovirus infection. Study-wide context: Public signatures in TCR beta pointed to CMV infection and matching HLA type.

The germline CDR1 and CDR2 sequences are SGHNT and YENEEA. The CDR3 loop spans 18 amino acids. The V gene end was trimmed by 3 bases and the J gene end by 1 base; junction bases not matched to a gene: 6. Using its own MiXCR run on the reads, TCRdb lists one record per CDR3 protein. The data show 170,000 or so distinct CDR3 sequences, around 15% seen once. Study results and limitations: Ex vivo, HLA-C-restricted CMV-specific TCR beta clonotypes prevailed over the rest of the response. The study identified carriers of CMV plus the relevant HLA from cumulative public TCR beta family frequency.

At least ten counts were recorded for this clonotype. Its specificity is not known. This rearrangement joins TRBV11-3 to TRBJ2-2; 12 nucleotides match TRBD2. The TCR was taken from a human donor in good health (CMV status not recorded). Some clones in this sample may be carry-over from other donors' samples. Sequenced sample: PBMCs. CDR3 sequence: CASSLGLAGPRNTGELFF. For the CDR3, the DNA is TGTGCCAGCAGCTTGGGACTAGCGGGCCCTAGGAACACCGGGGAGCTGTTTTTT.